These 29 T cell receptor beta chains were sequenced from one sample in a study of blood T cells in healthy people across ages. With a J-beta primer mix and a sample-barcoded 5' primer, a second PCR ran 7 to 11 cycles. TCRdb processed the 5' RACE reads anew with MiXCR; each CDR3 protein has one entry. The profile shows hundreds of thousands of distinct CDR3 sequences, over 45% of them singletons. Sequencing used blood. Receptors originate from a woman aged 55-69 years in good health.

This clonotype was seen a single time. The rearrangement joins TRBV7-3 to TRBJ2-6; D is unclear. V lost 4 bases and J 2 bases, leaving 9 bases between the germline ends. This CDR3 has 15 amino acids. Germline V gives CDR1 SGHTA, CDR2 FQGTGA. In nucleotides, the CDR3 is TGTGCCAGCAGCTGCACTGGCCCTGGGGCCAACGTCCTGACTTTC. This translates into CASSCTGPGANVLTF.

At least ten counts were recorded for this clonotype. The chain joins TRBV4-2 to TRBJ2-3; 7 bases are shared with TRBD2. Losses at the gene ends were 1 base for V and 2 bases for J; bases not matched to a gene: 9. CDR3 length equals 17 residues. Germline lookup yields CDR1 LGHNA and CDR2 YNFKEQ. The CDR3 spells CASSQVSSGGYTDTQYF. The CDR3 DNA sequence: TGTGCCAGCAGCCAAGTATCATCGGGAGGATACACAGATACGCAGTATTTT.

The rearrangement links TRBV20-1 to TRBJ1-2, with a tentative D call TRBD1 (5 bases). With 6 bases removed from V and 4 bases from J, the gap between germline ends came to 27 bases. This CDR3 comprises 17 residues. From germline, CDR1 is DFQATT and CDR2 SNEGSKA (reference sequence). The CDR3 DNA follows: TGCAGTGCAATCAGCGCGGAGGGGACCAAACATACCTATGGCTACACCTTC. Protein: CSAISAEGTKHTYGYTF.

The V call is TRBV7-2, the J call TRBJ2-4, with 9 bases aligning to TRBD1. CDR1 SGHTA and CDR2 FQGNSA come from the germline V gene. The CDR3 spans 13 residues. Trimming removed 4 bases from V and 9 bases from J; junction bases left unmatched: 4. This CDR3 reads CASSSQDRGIQYF. Here the CDR3 DNA reads TGTGCCAGCAGCTCCCAGGACAGGGGCATTCAGTACTTC.

The chain is built from TRBV2 and TRBJ2-5; TRBD2 aligns across 11 bases. The CDR3 sequence is 15 residues long. CDR1 SNHLY and CDR2 FYNNEI come from the germline V gene. J lost 2 bases, V lost 8 bases, and 7 bases had no gene match. In DNA form, the CDR3 reads TGTGCCAGCCGGAGTCGACTAGCGGGACAAGAGACCCAGTACTTC. Residues: CASRSRLAGQETQYF. The whole variable domain, remainder taken from reference TRBV2 and TRBJ2-5, is EPEVTQTPSHQVTQMGQEVILRCVPISNHLYFYWYRQILGQKVEFLVSFYNNEISEKSEIFDDQFSVERPDGSNFTLKIRSTKLEDSAMYFCASRSRLAGQETQYFGPGTRLLVL.

The CDR3 DNA reads as TGCGCCAGCAGCCGAGCTAGCGGAAGGACAGATACGCAGTATTTT. This codes for CASSRASGRTDTQYF. The chain joins TRBV4-3 to TRBJ2-3; TRBD2 matches 7 bases. The length of the CDR3 is 15 residues. Germline CDR1 is LGHNA and CDR2 is YSLEER. After removal of 4 bases from V and 3 bases from J, the junction contained 7 bases not matched to a gene.

Only a few counts were recorded for this clonotype. J is TRBJ2-3 and V is TRBV9; 11 positions match TRBD2. The CDR3 is made up of 15 amino acids. Trimming at V came to 3 bases and at J to 4 bases, leaving 4 bases not matched to a gene. The germline V gene encodes CDR1 SGDLS and CDR2 YYNGEE. The CDR3 region is CASSATSGSSDTQYF. The CDR3 DNA reads as TGTGCCAGCAGCGCCACTAGCGGGAGCTCAGATACGCAGTATTTT.

V usage is TRBV20-1 and J usage is TRBJ1-6, with D possibly TRBD1 on 5 matching bases. V lost 1 base and J lost 7, with 11 bases in between. The CDR3 length is 14 residues. The germline gives CDR1 DFQATT, CDR2 SNEGSKA (reference sequence). CDR3 amino acids: CSARAQGFNSPLHF. DNA for the CDR3: TGCAGTGCTAGAGCCCAGGGTTTCAATTCACCCCTCCACTTT.

J is TRBJ2-7 and V is TRBV12-3 or TRBV12-4; 7 bases map to TRBD2. After removal of 1 base from V and 5 bases from J, the junction contained 11 bases not matched to a gene. The CDR3 spans 16 residues. Here the CDR3 DNA reads TGTGCCAGCAGTTTAGACGGCGGGAGAGGCTATCACGAGCAGTACTTC. This codes for CASSLDGGRGYHEQYF.

The J gene is TRBJ1-2, the V gene TRBV20-1, with 7 positions matching TRBD1. The CDR3 sequence is 13 residues long. Trimming took 6 bases from V and 8 from J; bases not matched to a gene: 12. Germline CDR1 reads DFQATT; CDR2 reads SNEGSKA (reference sequence). Here the CDR3 reads CSARTGLAVGYTF. In DNA form, the CDR3 reads TGCAGTGCCCGGACAGGATTGGCGGTAGGCTACACCTTC.

The chain joins TRBV29-1 to TRBJ1-2; 11 bases map to TRBD1. The CDR3 contains 13 residues. Germline V lookup: CDR1 SQVTM, CDR2 ANQGSEA. The trim removed 6 bases at V and 8 bases at J, leaving 8 bases unmatched. CDR3 sequence: CSVPGQGAEGYTF. Written as DNA, the CDR3 is TGCAGCGTACCCGGACAGGGGGCCGAAGGCTACACCTTC.

This clonotype was found a few times. The gene calls are TRBV15 and TRBJ2-1, with TRBD2 matching over 13 bases. The CDR3 covers 17 residues. CDR1 and CDR2 (germline): LNHNV, YYDKDF (reference sequence). The V segment lost 4 bases and the J segment 9 bases; nucleotides outside the gene matches: 12. In DNA, the CDR3 is TGTGCCACCAGCAAGGGACTAGCGGGGCAACGATCCGGTGAGCAGTTCTTC. Translated: CATSKGLAGQRSGEQFF.

The chain joins TRBV20-1 to TRBJ2-1; 11 nucleotides agree with TRBD2. Unmatched junction bases numbered 6, after V lost 5 bases and J lost 0 bases. The CDR3 runs to 16 residues. CDR1 and CDR2 (germline): DFQATT, SNEGSKA (reference sequence). This CDR3 reads CSALGTSGNSYNEQFF. The CDR3 DNA sequence: TGCAGTGCTTTAGGGACTAGCGGTAACTCCTACAATGAGCAGTTCTTC.

The rearrangement uses TRBV20-1 and TRBJ2-1; 8 bases map to TRBD2. The CDR3 is 14 residues long. From germline, CDR1 is DFQATT and CDR2 SNEGSKA (reference sequence). V dropped 3 bases and J dropped 8; count of bases not matched to a gene: 9. CDR3 bases: TGCAGTGCTAGCGGGAGCGGGAGAGGGGATGAGCAGTTCTTC. This gives the protein CSASGSGRGDEQFF.

This clonotype has just a few counts. The J gene is TRBJ2-5, the V gene TRBV2; the D gene is possibly TRBD1 (6 bases). The germline V gene has CDR1 SNHLY and CDR2 FYNNEI. The V and J ends lost 5 bases and 0 bases respectively, with 10 bases between them. This CDR3 is built from 14 residues. CDR3 nucleotides: TGTGCCAGCAGTACACAGGGACACCAAGAGACCCAGTACTTC. Translation gives CASSTQGHQETQYF.

CDR3 loop: CSARENREQFF. Written as DNA, the CDR3 is TGCAGTGCTAGAGAAAACAGGGAGCAGTTCTTC. The chain employs TRBV20-1 and TRBJ2-1; possible D gene TRBD1, 5 bases. The V gene's germline CDR1 is DFQATT and CDR2 SNEGSKA (reference sequence). This CDR3 is 11 amino acids long. Trimming left V 0 bases short and J 10 bases short, with 7 bases between.

A note on this clonotype: At one of its ends the junction is not consistent with the germline gene, which may arise from a read error. The rearrangement links TRBV7-2 to TRBJ2-3; 8 nucleotides line up with TRBD2. Germline V gene data show CDR1 as SGHTA and CDR2 as FQGNSA. This CDR3 is built from 15 residues. As DNA, the CDR3 is TGTGCCAACAGCTTCACCGGGACTAGAGCTGATACGCAGTATTTT. Residues: CANSFTGTRADTQYF.

The chain carries TRBV7-9 and TRBJ2-1, with D perhaps assigned TRBD1 or TRBD2 (6 bases each). Germline assignment: CDR1 SEHNR and CDR2 FQNEAQ (reference sequence). The CDR3 loop spans 17 amino acids. V was clipped by 6 bases and J by 5 bases, with 23 bases between them. The CDR3, as DNA: TGTGCCAGCAGTTTAAGACCGACAGGCGGGAAGAACAATGAGCAGTTCTTC. Amino acid sequence: CASSLRPTGGKNNEQFF.

The chain uses TRBV4-2 and TRBJ1-4, with TRBD1 identical over 10 bases. The CDR3 spans 18 residues. V shed 6 bases, J shed 7 bases, and the junction held 17 bases outside the gene matches. The V gene's germline CDR1 is LGHNA and CDR2 YNFKEQ. The CDR3 loop reads CASSRGQGVEGLSEKLFF. The CDR3 nucleotides read TGTGCCAGCAGTCGCGGACAGGGGGTGGAGGGGTTGAGTGAAAAACTGTTTTTT.

The rearrangement joins TRBV5-1 to TRBJ2-3; TRBD2 aligns across 9 bases. Germline CDR1 is SGHRS and CDR2 is YFSETQ. The length of the CDR3 is 16 residues. With V trimmed by 1 base and J by 7 bases, 10 bases remained unmatched. CDR3 region: CASSLPASGAGNTQYF. CDR3 nucleotides: TGCGCCAGCAGCTTGCCCGCTAGCGGGGCGGGGAATACGCAGTATTTT.

The CDR3 is CASSQGDRTANTEAFF. CDR3 coding DNA: TGCGCCAGCAGCCAAGGGGATCGGACAGCGAACACTGAAGCTTTCTTT. The chain employs TRBV4-3 and TRBJ1-1; perhaps TRBD1 as D (6 bases). The CDR3 spans 16 residues. Germline lookup yields CDR1 LGHNA and CDR2 YSLEER. Trimming took off 1 base at V and 1 base at J, with 13 bases between the two ends.

This clonotype was found once. The V call is TRBV7-2, the J call TRBJ2-3; 10 nucleotides align to TRBD2. Germline CDR1 is SGHTA and CDR2 is FQGNSA. CDR3 length equals 15 residues. The junction had 7 bases not matched to a gene; V was cut back by 5 bases and J by 5 bases. CDR3 sequence: CASSPNVAGGDTQYF. The DNA of the CDR3 is TGTGCCAGCAGCCCTAATGTAGCGGGAGGAGATACGCAGTATTTT.

This clonotype was seen only a few times. The chain links TRBV5-1 to TRBJ2-7; 9 nucleotides line up with TRBD1. Trimming took 3 bases from V and 5 from J; bases not matched to a gene: 6. Germline V gene sequence: CDR1 SGHRS, CDR2 YFSETQ. The CDR3 extends over 14 amino acids. CDR3 amino acids: CASSWGTGSNEQYF. The CDR3 DNA sequence: TGCGCCAGCAGCTGGGGGACAGGGAGTAACGAGCAGTACTTC. Variable domain in full (rest from reference TRBV5-1 and TRBJ2-7): KAGVTQTPRYLIKTRGQQVTLSCSPISGHRSVSWYQQTPGQGLQFLFEYFSETQRNKGNFPGRFSGRQFSNSRSEMNVSTLELGDSALYLCASSWGTGSNEQYFGPGTRLTVT.

The CDR3 loop reads CASRLVRDRGQANYGYTF. The CDR3 coding sequence is TGTGCCAGCAGATTAGTCCGGGACAGGGGGCAGGCTAACTATGGCTACACCTTC. V usage is TRBV28 and J usage is TRBJ1-2; TRBD1 agrees at 12 bases. This CDR3 spans 18 amino acids. Germline V gene lookup returns CDR1 MDHEN and CDR2 SYDVKM. V was clipped by 6 bases and J by 0 bases; unmatched bases: 11.

The chain carries TRBV5-1 and TRBJ2-5; D might be TRBD2 (6 bases). The end of the DNA fits TRBJ2-7 better, so the J call may be wrong. There are 15 residues in the CDR3. Germline CDR1 SGHRS, CDR2 YFSETQ. CDR3 sequence reads: CASSLGLGGIYEQYF. The CDR3 bases are TGCGCCAGCAGCTTGGGTCTCGGGGGTATCTACGAGCAGTACTTC.

This chain links TRBV20-1 with TRBJ2-1; the match to TRBD2 covers 7 bases. Looked up from germline, CDR1 is DFQATT and CDR2 is SNEGSKA (reference sequence). With 5 bases clipped from V and 8 bases from J, the junction kept 18 bases outside the gene matches. The CDR3 length is 16 residues. CDR3 in DNA: TGCAGTGCTCCCGAGTGGGGCGGGAGAGGTGGAGATGAGCAGTTCTTC. As protein: CSAPEWGGRGGDEQFF.

The chain uses TRBV11-2 and TRBJ2-5; 8 nucleotides match TRBD2. From germline, CDR1 is SGHAT and CDR2 FQNNGV. The CDR3 spans 15 residues. Unmatched junction bases numbered 6, after V lost 4 bases and J lost 2 bases. The CDR3 DNA reads TGTGCCAGCAGCTCGACAAGCGGGAGTCAAGAGACCCAGTACTTC. This encodes CASSSTSGSQETQYF.

This clonotype was counted a few times. The rearrangement joins TRBV5-1 to TRBJ2-7; D possibly corresponds to TRBD1 (6 bases). Germline CDR1 reads SGHRS; CDR2 reads YFSETQ. The CDR3 length is 15 residues. V was pared by 5 bases and J by 1 base, with 16 bases between. The CDR3 region is CASRFTGKSSYEQYF. CDR3 nucleotides: TGCGCCAGCAGATTTACAGGGAAGAGTTCCTACGAGCAGTACTTC.

Regarding this clonotype: A read error may explain this, as a much larger clone is one base away. This chain links TRBV10-3 with TRBJ2-1, with unresolved D. The germline gives CDR1 ENHRY, CDR2 SYGVKD. This CDR3 spans 10 amino acids. The CDR3 DNA reads TGTGCCACTGGGTACAATAAGCAGTTCTTC. This encodes CATGYNKQFF.